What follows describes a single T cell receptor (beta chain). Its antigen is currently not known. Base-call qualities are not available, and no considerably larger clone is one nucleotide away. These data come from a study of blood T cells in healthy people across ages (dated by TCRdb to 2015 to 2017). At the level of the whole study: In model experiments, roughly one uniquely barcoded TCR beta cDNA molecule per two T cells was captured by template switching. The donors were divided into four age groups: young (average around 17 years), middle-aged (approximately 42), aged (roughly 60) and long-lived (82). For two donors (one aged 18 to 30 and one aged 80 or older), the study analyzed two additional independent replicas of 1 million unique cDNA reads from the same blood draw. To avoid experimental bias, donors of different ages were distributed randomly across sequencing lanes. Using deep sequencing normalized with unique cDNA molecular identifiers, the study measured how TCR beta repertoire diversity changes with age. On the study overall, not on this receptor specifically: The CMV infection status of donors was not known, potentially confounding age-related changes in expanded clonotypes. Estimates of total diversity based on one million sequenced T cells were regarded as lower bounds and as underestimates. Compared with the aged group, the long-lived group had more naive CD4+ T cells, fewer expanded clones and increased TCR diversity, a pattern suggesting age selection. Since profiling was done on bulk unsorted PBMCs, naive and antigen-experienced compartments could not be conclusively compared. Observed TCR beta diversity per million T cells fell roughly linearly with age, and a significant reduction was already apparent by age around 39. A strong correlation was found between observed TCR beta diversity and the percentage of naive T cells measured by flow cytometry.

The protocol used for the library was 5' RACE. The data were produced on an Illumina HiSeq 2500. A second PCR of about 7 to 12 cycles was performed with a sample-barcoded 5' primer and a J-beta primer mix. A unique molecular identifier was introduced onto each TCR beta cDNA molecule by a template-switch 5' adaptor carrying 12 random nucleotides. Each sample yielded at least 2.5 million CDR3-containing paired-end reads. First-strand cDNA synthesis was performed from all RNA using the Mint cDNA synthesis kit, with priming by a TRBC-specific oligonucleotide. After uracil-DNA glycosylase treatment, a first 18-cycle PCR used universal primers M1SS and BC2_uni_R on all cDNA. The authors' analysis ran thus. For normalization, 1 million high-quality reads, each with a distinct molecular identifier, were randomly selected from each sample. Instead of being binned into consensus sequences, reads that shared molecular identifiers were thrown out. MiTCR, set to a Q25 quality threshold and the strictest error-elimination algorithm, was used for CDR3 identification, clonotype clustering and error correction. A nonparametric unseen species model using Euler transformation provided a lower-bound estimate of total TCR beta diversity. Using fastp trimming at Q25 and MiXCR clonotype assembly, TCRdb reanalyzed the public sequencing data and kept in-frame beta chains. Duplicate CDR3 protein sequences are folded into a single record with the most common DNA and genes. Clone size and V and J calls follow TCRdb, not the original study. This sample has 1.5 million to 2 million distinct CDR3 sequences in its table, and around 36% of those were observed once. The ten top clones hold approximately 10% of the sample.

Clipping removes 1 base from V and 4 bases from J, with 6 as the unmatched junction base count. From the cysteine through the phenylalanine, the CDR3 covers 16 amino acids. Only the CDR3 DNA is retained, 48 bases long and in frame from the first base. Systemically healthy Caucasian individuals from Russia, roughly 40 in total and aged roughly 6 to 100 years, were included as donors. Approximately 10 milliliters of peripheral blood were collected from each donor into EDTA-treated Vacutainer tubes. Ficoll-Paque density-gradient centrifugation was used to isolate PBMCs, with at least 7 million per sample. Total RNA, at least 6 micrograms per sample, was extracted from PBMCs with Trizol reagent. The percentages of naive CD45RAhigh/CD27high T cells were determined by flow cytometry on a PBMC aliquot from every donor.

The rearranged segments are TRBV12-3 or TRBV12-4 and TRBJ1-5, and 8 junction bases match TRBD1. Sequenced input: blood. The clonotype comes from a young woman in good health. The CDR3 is CASSLGGQATNQPQHF. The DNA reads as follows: TGTGCCAGCAGTTTAGGGGGACAGGCAACAAATCAGCCCCAGCATTTT.